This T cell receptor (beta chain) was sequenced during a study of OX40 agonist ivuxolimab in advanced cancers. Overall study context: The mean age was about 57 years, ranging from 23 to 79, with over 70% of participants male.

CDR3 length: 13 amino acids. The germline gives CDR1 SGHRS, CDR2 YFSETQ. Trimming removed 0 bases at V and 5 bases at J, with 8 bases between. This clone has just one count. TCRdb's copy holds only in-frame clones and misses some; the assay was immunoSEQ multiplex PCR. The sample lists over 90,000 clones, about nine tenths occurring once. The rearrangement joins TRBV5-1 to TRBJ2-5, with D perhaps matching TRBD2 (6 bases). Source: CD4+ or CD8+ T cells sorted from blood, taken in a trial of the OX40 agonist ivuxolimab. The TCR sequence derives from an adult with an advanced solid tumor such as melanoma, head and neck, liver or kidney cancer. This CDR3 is CASSLEGTETQYF. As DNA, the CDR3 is TGCGCCAGCAGCTTGGAAGGGACTGAGACCCAGTACTTC.